This T cell receptor (beta chain) appears in the sequencing data of a study of preoperative IRX-2 immunotherapy in early breast cancer. The germline CDR1 and CDR2 sequences are MDHEN and SYDVKM. The length of the CDR3 is 14 residues. Trimming cost V 3 bases and J 5 bases; bases outside gene matches: 4. Treatment reported: preoperative locoregional IRX-2 cytokine immunotherapy. Sequencing used immunoSEQ multiplex PCR; TCRdb keeps in-frame clones, though not all of them. The table includes 30,000 to 45,000 clones, around four fifths detected once. The receptor's source is a human donor with breast cancer. The sequences come from lymph node tissue, collected after IRX-2 immunotherapy. The chain has TRBV28 and TRBJ1-2, with 9 bases matching TRBD1. The CDR3 sequence: CASSFGDREYGYTF. DNA for the CDR3: TGTGCCAGCAGTTTTGGGGACAGGGAATATGGCTACACCTTC.